These 24 T cell receptor beta chains were sequenced from one sample in a study of blood T cell repertoires in COVID-19 (dated by TCRdb to the early 2020s). Receptor amplification or capture employed the immunoSEQ multiplex PCR assay. The clones in this table, taken by TCRdb from immuneACCESS, are in-frame only. Not every clone is retained; where verified, under half of the shortfall comes from an unresolved V gene, and the cause of the rest is unknown. Counted in this sample were 85,000 to 100,000 clones; roughly 72% of them appeared once. The ten largest clones capture around 23% of the sample. The specimen sequenced was peripheral blood. These receptor sequences come from a woman in her sixties or seventies in a cohort sampled during active or convalescent COVID-19.

This clone was observed a handful of times. V gene TRBV7-9 combines with J gene TRBJ1-2; D gene unclear. Trimming left V 3 bases short and J 6 bases short, with 8 bases between. From germline, CDR1 is SEHNR and CDR2 FQNEAQ (reference sequence). The CDR3 length is 12 residues. The CDR3 bases are TGTGCCAGCAGCTTTGCAGTTAATGGCTACACCTTC. It codes for CASSFAVNGYTF.

This rearrangement joins TRBV5-1 to TRBJ2-3; the D gene is possibly TRBD2 (7 bases). Germline V gene lookup returns CDR1 SGHRS and CDR2 YFSETQ. V was cut by 3 bases and J by 3 bases, with 17 bases left in between. This CDR3 is built from 16 residues. The CDR3 DNA reads as TGCGCCAGCAGCTCCCTAGGGGGGGTTATTACAGATACGCAGTATTTT. Its translation is CASSSLGGVITDTQYF.

The J gene is TRBJ2-7, the V gene TRBV27; TRBD1 matches 9 bases. The CDR3 has 16 residues. Per germline, CDR1 MNHEY and CDR2 SMNVEV (reference sequence). The junction had 6 bases not matched to a gene; V was cut back by 1 base and J by 2 bases. The CDR3 here is CASSLWGTGRAYEQYF. The CDR3 nucleotides read TGTGCCAGCAGTTTATGGGGGACAGGGAGAGCCTACGAGCAGTACTTC.

J is TRBJ2-3 and V is TRBV28; D might be TRBD2 (5 bases). The CDR3 length is 15 residues. The V end lost 5 bases, the J end lost 3 bases, and 15 bases lay between the germline ends. Germline CDR1 reads MDHEN; CDR2 reads SYDVKM. In DNA, the CDR3 is TGTGCCAGCAGTCCCCACGGCGGGCAAACAGATACGCAGTATTTT. Residues: CASSPHGGQTDTQYF.

This clone was counted only a few times. The V and J genes are TRBV9 and TRBJ1-6; D ambiguous. The CDR3 is 13 amino acids. V lost 3 bases and J 8 bases, leaving 9 bases between the germline ends. Germline V gene sequence: CDR1 SGDLS, CDR2 YYNGEE. CDR3 DNA: TGTGCCAGCAGCGCCCCAAGAGATTCACCCCTCCACTTT. Its translation: CASSAPRDSPLHF.

The J gene is TRBJ2-5, the V gene TRBV28, with 9 bases aligning to TRBD2. This CDR3 spans 15 amino acids. The trim removed 7 bases at V and 3 bases at J, leaving 9 bases unmatched. Germline V gene lookup returns CDR1 MDHEN and CDR2 SYDVKM. The CDR3 protein is CASITLSGGKETQYF. CDR3 nucleotide sequence: TGTGCCAGCATTACGCTAAGCGGGGGGAAAGAGACCCAGTACTTC.

This clone was seen many times. The chain combines TRBV3-1 (or the pseudogene TRBV3-2) with TRBJ2-3; D is possibly TRBD1 or TRBD2 (6 bases each). The CDR3 loop spans 14 amino acids. CDR1 and CDR2 from the germline V gene are LGHDT and YNNKEL (reference sequence). Trimming stripped 4 bases from V and 5 bases from J, with 13 bases between. DNA of the CDR3: TGTGCCAGCAGCCTAGAGGGGGAGGTAGATACGCAGTATTTT. This translates into CASSLEGEVDTQYF.

The V call is TRBV6-2 or TRBV6-3, the J call TRBJ1-3; D is unclear. Germline V gene lookup returns CDR1 MNHEY and CDR2 SVGEGT. This CDR3 comprises 15 residues. Trimming left V 6 bases short and J 2 bases short, with 14 bases between. CDR3 nucleotides: TGTGCCAGCAGCCTACTCAGGTTCCCTGGAAACACCATATATTTT. Translated, it gives CASSLLRFPGNTIYF.

This CDR3 reads CASSPTLNTEAFF. CDR3 coding DNA: TGTGCCAGCAGCCCGACATTGAACACTGAAGCTTTCTTT. The chain joins TRBV12-3 or TRBV12-4 to TRBJ1-1; D is unclear. The V end lost 6 bases, the J end lost 0 bases, and 8 bases lay between the germline ends. The CDR3 length is 13 residues.

This clone was seen a handful of times. The chain uses TRBV20-1 and TRBJ2-3; TRBD2 agrees at 10 bases. J lost 4 bases, V lost 3 bases, and 4 bases had no gene match. Germline lookup yields CDR1 DFQATT and CDR2 SNEGSKA (reference sequence). The CDR3 has 14 amino acids. As DNA, the CDR3 is TGCAGTGCTAGTGAAGGACTAGCGGCAGATACGCAGTATTTT. This gives the protein CSASEGLAADTQYF.

This clone has just one count. The chain recombines TRBV5-1 with TRBJ2-2; D is uncertain. Trimming stripped 4 bases from V and 7 bases from J, with 8 bases between. The CDR3 runs 12 residues. In germline, CDR1 is SGHRS, CDR2 YFSETQ. CDR3 nucleotides: TGCGCCAGCAGCCTCGGTGGCGGGGAGCTGTTTTTT. Translated, it gives CASSLGGGELFF.

V is TRBV19 and J is TRBJ1-2; 8 nucleotides line up with TRBD1. Germline CDR1 LNHDA, CDR2 SQIVND (reference sequence). This CDR3 has 14 amino acids. V trimming: 9 bases; J trimming: 1 base; junction bases outside the gene matches: 7. The DNA of the CDR3 is TGTGCCAGCATGAGGACAGGGTTTAACTATGGCTACACCTTC. Residues: CASMRTGFNYGYTF.

This sequence joins TRBV27 and TRBJ2-2; TRBD2 agrees at 11 bases. This CDR3 spans 15 amino acids. The trim removed 7 bases at V and 6 bases at J, leaving 7 bases unmatched. From germline, CDR1 is MNHEY and CDR2 SMNVEV (reference sequence). The CDR3 reads CASTFSGGVSGELFF. The CDR3 DNA is TGTGCCAGCACCTTTAGCGGGGGGGTTTCCGGGGAGCTGTTTTTT.

The chain joins TRBV5-1 to TRBJ1-2, with 9 bases fitting TRBD1. The CDR3 runs 16 residues. V dropped 7 bases and J dropped 4; count of bases not matched to a gene: 14. Germline-derived CDR1 and CDR2 are SGHRS and YFSETQ. The CDR3 protein is CASGRTGAPTLYGYTF. CDR3 sequence (DNA): TGCGCCAGCGGCAGGACAGGGGCGCCGACACTCTATGGCTACACCTTC.

This clone was recorded once. V and J are TRBV6-6 and TRBJ1-6, with 12 bases identical to TRBD1. Germline values: CDR1 MNHNY, CDR2 SVGAGI (reference sequence). After removal of 5 bases from V and 7 bases from J, the junction contained 12 bases not matched to a gene. This CDR3 comprises 18 residues. The CDR3 DNA is TGTGCCAGCAGTCGCCAAACCGGGACAGGGGGCGGAAATTCACCCCTCCACTTT. It codes for CASSRQTGTGGGNSPLHF.

The count of this clone is one. The V call is TRBV30, the J call TRBJ1-2; perhaps TRBD1 as D (5 bases). Trimming stripped 0 bases from V and 10 bases from J, with 9 bases between. The germline gives CDR1 GTSNPN, CDR2 SVGIG (reference sequence). This CDR3 comprises 11 residues. CDR3 DNA sequence: TGTGCCTGGAGTGTTTGGGGGGACTACACCTTC. It specifies CAWSVWGDYTF.

The genes are TRBV21-1 and TRBJ1-3; TRBD1 is taken as the D call from the table, unchecked against the DNA. TRBV21-1 is a listed pseudogene. This CDR3 comprises 19 residues. In DNA form, the CDR3 reads TGTGCCAGCAGCAATGGCCCCGGACACTTAACGTACTCTGGAAACACCATATATTTT. Protein product: CASSNGPGHLTYSGNTIYF.

Only one count was recorded for this clone. V and J are TRBV28 and TRBJ1-4; D possibly corresponds to TRBD1 (5 bases). Germline V gene sequence: CDR1 MDHEN, CDR2 SYDVKM. The germline V and J ends were trimmed by 6 bases and 4 bases, with 9 bases remaining between them. CDR3 size: 13 residues. The CDR3: CASRRQSNEKLFF. CDR3 DNA: TGTGCCAGCAGAAGACAGAGTAATGAAAAACTGTTTTTT.

V gene TRBV10-3 combines with J gene TRBJ1-1; D might be TRBD1 (6 bases). Germline assignment: CDR1 ENHRY and CDR2 SYGVKD. V shed 4 bases and J shed 1 base, with 13 bases lying between them. There are 15 residues in the CDR3. CDR3 sequence: CAISAVQGGNTEAFF. The CDR3 nucleotides are TGTGCCATCAGTGCTGTACAGGGTGGGAACACTGAAGCTTTCTTT.

The rearrangement uses TRBV5-1 and TRBJ2-3, with TRBD1 matching over 8 bases. The V gene's germline CDR1 is SGHRS and CDR2 YFSETQ. The CDR3 extends over 15 amino acids. The trim removed 9 bases at V and 1 base at J, leaving 10 bases unmatched. CDR3 amino acids: CATQKTGDRTDTQYF. DNA of the CDR3: TGCGCCACCCAAAAGACAGGGGACCGCACAGATACGCAGTATTTT.

The chain uses TRBV5-1 and TRBJ2-7; the D gene is possibly TRBD2 (6 bases). Trimming removed 0 bases at V and 0 bases at J, with 13 bases between. Germline V CDR1 and CDR2: SGHRS, YFSETQ. The CDR3 runs to 16 residues. This chain's CDR3 is CASSLGSGGSSYEQYF. CDR3 DNA sequence: TGCGCCAGCAGCTTGGGATCCGGGGGTAGCTCCTACGAGCAGTACTTC.

The chain carries TRBV6-2 or TRBV6-3 and TRBJ2-3, with 8 bases matching TRBD2. CDR3 length: 17 residues. The ends lost 2 bases at V and 1 base at J; junction bases unmatched: 8. Germline CDR1 is MNHEY and CDR2 is SVGEGT. The CDR3, as DNA: TGTGCCAGCAGTTACCCCCCCGTGCGGGGGGGCACAGATACGCAGTATTTT. Its protein product is CASSYPPVRGGTDTQYF.

This rearrangement joins TRBV5-5 to TRBJ1-2, with TRBD1 matching 10 bases. The germline CDR1 and CDR2 sequences are SGHKS and YYEKEE (reference sequence). V was clipped by 4 bases and J by 0 bases; unmatched bases: 12. The CDR3 runs 18 residues. The CDR3 protein is CASSTGQGFGSSNYGYTF. The CDR3 coding sequence is TGTGCCAGCAGCACGGGACAGGGGTTTGGGTCCTCTAACTATGGCTACACCTTC.

This clone was seen a few times. The chain joins TRBV7-3 to TRBJ2-2; D uncertain. The germline V gene encodes CDR1 SGHTA and CDR2 FQGTGA. V dropped 5 bases and J dropped 9 bases, with 13 bases sitting between them. This CDR3 contains 13 residues. CDR3 sequence reads: CASSPRHARELFF. In DNA, the CDR3 is TGTGCCAGCAGCCCCCGACATGCTCGGGAGCTGTTTTTT.